The clone carrying this T cell receptor (beta chain) was recorded a few times. Its cognate antigen is unknown. The data were taken from a study of T-cell memory formation after mild COVID-19. Overall study context: TCR clusters were mostly donor specific. General study results and limits: Clones that contracted from day 15 to 85 had balanced CD4/CD8; later expanders were CD4+ biased. The study found contracting CD4+ clones mainly in CM and EM and contracting CD8+ clones in EMRA.

Barcoded TCR alpha and TCR beta cDNA libraries with UMIs came from 5'RACE using constant-segment primers. TCRdb redid the calling of the 5' RACE reads with MiXCR, one entry per CDR3 protein. The data hold about 430,000 distinct CDR3 sequences, with approximately 25% observed a single time. Germline V gives CDR1 KGHDR, CDR2 SFDVKD. Trimming took off 3 bases at V and 5 bases at J, with 4 bases between the two ends. This CDR3 spans 12 amino acids. The specimen was PBMCs or a T cell subset sorted from them (not recorded which). The gene calls are TRBV24-1 and TRBJ1-5, with D unclear. The sequence was obtained from an adult woman who had mild COVID-19 (a few samples of this study predate the infection). Cell type and time point are not known. The DNA of the CDR3 is TGTGCCACCAGTGATATAGATCAGCCCCAGCATTTT. Translating gives CATSDIDQPQHF.